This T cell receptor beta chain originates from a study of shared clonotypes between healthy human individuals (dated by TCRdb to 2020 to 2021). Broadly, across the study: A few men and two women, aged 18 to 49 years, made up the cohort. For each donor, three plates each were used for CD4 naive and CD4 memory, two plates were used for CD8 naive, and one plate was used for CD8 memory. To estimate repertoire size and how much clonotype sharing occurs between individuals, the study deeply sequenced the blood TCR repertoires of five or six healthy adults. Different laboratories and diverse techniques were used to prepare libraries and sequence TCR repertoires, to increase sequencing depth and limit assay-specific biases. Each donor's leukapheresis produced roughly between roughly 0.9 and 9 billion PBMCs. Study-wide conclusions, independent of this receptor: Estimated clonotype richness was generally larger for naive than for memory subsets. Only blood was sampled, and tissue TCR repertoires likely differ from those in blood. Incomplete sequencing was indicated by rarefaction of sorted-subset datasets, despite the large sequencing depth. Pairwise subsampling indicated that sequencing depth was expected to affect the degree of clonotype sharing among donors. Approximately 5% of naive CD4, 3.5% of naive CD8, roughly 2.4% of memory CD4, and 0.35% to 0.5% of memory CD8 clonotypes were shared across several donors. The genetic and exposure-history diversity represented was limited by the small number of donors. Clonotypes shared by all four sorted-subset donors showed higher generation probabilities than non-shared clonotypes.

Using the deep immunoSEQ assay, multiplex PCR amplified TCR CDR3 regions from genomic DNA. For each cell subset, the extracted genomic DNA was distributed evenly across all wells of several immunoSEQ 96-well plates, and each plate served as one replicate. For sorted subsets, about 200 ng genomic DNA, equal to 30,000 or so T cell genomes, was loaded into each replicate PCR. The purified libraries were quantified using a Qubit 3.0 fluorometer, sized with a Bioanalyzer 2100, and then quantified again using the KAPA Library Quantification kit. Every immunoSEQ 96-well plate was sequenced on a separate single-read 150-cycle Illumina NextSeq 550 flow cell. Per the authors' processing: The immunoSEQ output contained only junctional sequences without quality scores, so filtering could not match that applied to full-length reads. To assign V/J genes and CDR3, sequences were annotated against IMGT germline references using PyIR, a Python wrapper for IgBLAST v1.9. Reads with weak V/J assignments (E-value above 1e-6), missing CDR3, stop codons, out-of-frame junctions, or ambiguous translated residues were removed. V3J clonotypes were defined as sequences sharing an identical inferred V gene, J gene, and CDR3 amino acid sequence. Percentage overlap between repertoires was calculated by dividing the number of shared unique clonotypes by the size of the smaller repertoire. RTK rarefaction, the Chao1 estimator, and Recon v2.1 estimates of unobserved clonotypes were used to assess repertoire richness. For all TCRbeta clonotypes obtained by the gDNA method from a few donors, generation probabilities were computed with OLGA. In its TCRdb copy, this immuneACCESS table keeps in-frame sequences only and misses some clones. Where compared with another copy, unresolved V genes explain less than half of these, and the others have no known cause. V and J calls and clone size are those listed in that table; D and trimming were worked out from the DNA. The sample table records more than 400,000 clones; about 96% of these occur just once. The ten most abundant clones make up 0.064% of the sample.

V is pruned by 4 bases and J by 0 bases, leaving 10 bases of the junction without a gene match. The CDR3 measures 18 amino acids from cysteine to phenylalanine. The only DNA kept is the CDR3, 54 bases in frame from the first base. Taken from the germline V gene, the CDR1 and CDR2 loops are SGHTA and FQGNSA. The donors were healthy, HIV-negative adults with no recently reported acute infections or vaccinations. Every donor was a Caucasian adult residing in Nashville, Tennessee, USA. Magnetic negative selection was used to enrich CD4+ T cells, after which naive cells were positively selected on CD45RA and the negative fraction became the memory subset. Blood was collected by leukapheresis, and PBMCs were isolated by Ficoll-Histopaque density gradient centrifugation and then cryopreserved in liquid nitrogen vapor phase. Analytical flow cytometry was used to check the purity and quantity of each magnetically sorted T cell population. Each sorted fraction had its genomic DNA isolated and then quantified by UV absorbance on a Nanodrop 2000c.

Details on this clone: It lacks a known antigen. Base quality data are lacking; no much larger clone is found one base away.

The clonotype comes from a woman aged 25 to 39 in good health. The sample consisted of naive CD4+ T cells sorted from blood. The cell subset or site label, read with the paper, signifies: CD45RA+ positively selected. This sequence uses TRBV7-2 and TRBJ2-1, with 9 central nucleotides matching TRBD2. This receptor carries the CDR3 CASSSDILAGSSYNEQFF. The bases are TGTGCCAGCAGCTCCGATATCCTAGCGGGGAGCTCCTACAATGAGCAGTTCTTC. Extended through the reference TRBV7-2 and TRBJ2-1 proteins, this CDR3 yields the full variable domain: GAGVSQSPSNKVTEKGKDVELRCDPISGHTALYWYRQSLGQGLEFLIYFQGNSAPDKSGLPSDRFSAERTGGSVSTLTIQRTQQEDSAVYLCASSSDILAGSSYNEQFFGPGTRLTVL.